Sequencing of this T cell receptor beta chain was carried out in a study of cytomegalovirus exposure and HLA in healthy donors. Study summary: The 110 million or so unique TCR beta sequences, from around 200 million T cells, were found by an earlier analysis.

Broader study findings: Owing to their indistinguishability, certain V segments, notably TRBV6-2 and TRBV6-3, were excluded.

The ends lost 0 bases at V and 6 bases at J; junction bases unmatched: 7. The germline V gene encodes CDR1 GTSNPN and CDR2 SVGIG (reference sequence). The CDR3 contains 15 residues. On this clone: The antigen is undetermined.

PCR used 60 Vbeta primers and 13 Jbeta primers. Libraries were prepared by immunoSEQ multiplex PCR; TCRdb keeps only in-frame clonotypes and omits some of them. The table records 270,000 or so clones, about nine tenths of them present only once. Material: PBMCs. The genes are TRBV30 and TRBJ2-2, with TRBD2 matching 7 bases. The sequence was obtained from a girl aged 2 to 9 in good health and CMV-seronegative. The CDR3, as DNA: TGTGCCTGGAGTGTAGGGACTACAACACCCGGGGAGCTGTTTTTT. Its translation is CAWSVGTTTPGELFF.